This is a list of T cell receptor beta chains from one sample in a study of shared clonotypes between healthy human individuals. Using immunoSEQ multiplex PCR, the repertoire was profiled, and TCRdb retains in-frame clones only, with some absent. The data show around 2.5 million clones, more than 85% seen once. Sequencing was done on a sample of naive CD4+ T cells from PBMCs. The source is a man in his late teens or twenties in good health. Some clones in this sample may be carry-over from other donors' samples. The CDR3 runs from the conserved cysteine through the conserved F or W. The order of the fields is D gene, clone size, V gene, CDR3 length, J gene, CDR3 protein, CDR3 DNA. The D gene is left open where the match is weak. Only some rows state a clone size, as once, few, many or a class for expanded clones.

D: TRBD2
size: .
V: TRBV9
length: 13
J: TRBJ2-2
CDR3: CASSGGAFRELFF
DNA: TGTGCCAGCTCCGGGGGGGCTTTTAGGGAGCTGTTTTTT

D: .
size: .
V: TRBV10-3
length: 15
J: TRBJ2-7
CDR3: CAISEWSGASYEQYF
DNA: TGTGCCATCAGTGAGTGGTCGGGGGCCTCCTACGAGCAGTACTTC

D: TRBD1
size: .
V: TRBV6-6
length: 13
J: TRBJ2-5
CDR3: CASSDRGRETQYF
DNA: TGTGCCAGCAGTGACAGGGGGCGGGAGACCCAGTACTTC

D: .
size: few
V: TRBV9
length: 19
J: TRBJ1-1
CDR3: CASSVSLSGSGPGDTEAFF
DNA: TGTGCCAGCAGCGTCTCCCTGTCTGGGTCGGGTCCCGGGGACACTGAAGCTTTCTTT

D: .
size: .
V: TRBV5-1
length: 14
J: TRBJ1-2
CDR3: CASSLEAGPYGYTF
DNA: TGCGCCAGCAGCTTGGAGGCAGGGCCCTATGGCTACACCTTC

D: .
size: .
V: TRBV10-1
length: 14
J: TRBJ2-1
CDR3: CASSESLTYNEQFF
DNA: TGCGCCAGCAGTGAGTCTCTGACCTACAATGAGCAGTTCTTC

D: .
size: .
V: TRBV5-6
length: 14
J: TRBJ2-5
CDR3: CASSPGGRARTQYF
DNA: TGTGCCAGCAGCCCCGGTGGCAGAGCACGGACCCAGTACTTC

D: .
size: .
V: TRBV7-3
length: 13
J: TRBJ2-7
CDR3: CASSPTSSGEQYF
DNA: TGTGCCAGCAGCCCCACTAGCTCTGGCGAGCAGTACTTC

D: TRBD2
size: once
V: TRBV6-6
length: 15
J: TRBJ2-3
CDR3: CASVPFSGSADTQYF
DNA: TGTGCCAGCGTACCGTTTAGCGGGAGCGCAGATACGCAGTATTTT

D: .
size: .
V: TRBV7-2
length: 14
J: TRBJ2-5
CDR3: CASSVDSHQETQYF
DNA: TGTGCCAGCAGCGTCGACAGCCACCAAGAGACCCAGTACTTC

D: .
size: .
V: TRBV7-2
length: 12
J: TRBJ1-1
CDR3: CASSHGGPEAFF
DNA: TGTGCCAGCAGCCACGGTGGGCCTGAAGCTTTCTTT

D: .
size: .
V: TRBV28
length: 14
J: TRBJ1-2
CDR3: CASSTRARGYGYTF
DNA: TGTGCCAGCAGTACGCGGGCCAGAGGCTATGGCTACACCTTC

D: .
size: .
V: TRBV4-3
length: 14
J: TRBJ1-2
CDR3: CASSLTGTAYGYTF
DNA: TGCGCCAGCAGCCTAACCGGGACGGCCTATGGCTACACCTTC

D: TRBD1
size: once
V: TRBV4-1
length: 17
J: TRBJ2-3
CDR3: CASSPFLGTGVPDTQYF
DNA: TGCGCCAGCAGCCCTTTCTTAGGGACAGGGGTTCCAGATACGCAGTATTTT

D: .
size: .
V: TRBV2
length: 13
J: TRBJ1-1
CDR3: CASSDRVNTEAFF
DNA: TGTGCCAGCAGTGATAGGGTGAACACTGAAGCTTTCTTT

D: .
size: .
V: TRBV19
length: 15
J: TRBJ2-3
CDR3: CASSIVRGPRDTQYF
DNA: TGTGCCAGTAGTATAGTGCGGGGCCCACGAGATACGCAGTATTTT

D: .
size: once
V: TRBV28
length: 17
J: TRBJ2-5
CDR3: CASTPMGPGRTKETQYF
DNA: TGTGCCAGCACCCCCATGGGTCCGGGACGGACCAAAGAGACCCAGTACTTC

D: .
size: few
V: TRBV25-1
length: 15
J: TRBJ1-5
CDR3: CASSNSANSNQPQHF
DNA: TGTGCCAGCAGTAACAGCGCTAATAGCAATCAGCCCCAGCATTTT

D: TRBD2
size: once
V: TRBV9
length: 20
J: TRBJ2-1
CDR3: CASSVAPGTSGSTLYNEQFF
DNA: TGTGCCAGCAGCGTAGCCCCTGGCACTAGCGGGAGTACGCTGTACAATGAGCAGTTCTTC

D: TRBD2
size: .
V: TRBV15
length: 17
J: TRBJ2-3
CDR3: CATSPGAGGGVTDTQYF
DNA: TGTGCCACCAGTCCGGGCGCGGGCGGGGGGGTCACAGATACGCAGTATTTT

D: .
size: .
V: TRBV5-1
length: 16
J: TRBJ2-7
CDR3: CASSLYPANMIGEQYF
DNA: TGCGCCAGCAGCTTGTACCCAGCAAATATGATTGGCGAGCAGTACTTC

D: .
size: .
V: TRBV15
length: 13
J: TRBJ1-4
CDR3: CATSRQYNEKLFF
DNA: TGTGCCACCAGCAGACAGTATAATGAAAAACTGTTTTTT

D: .
size: .
V: TRBV7-9
length: 17
J: TRBJ2-6
CDR3: CASSLRNRASGANVLTF
DNA: TGTGCCAGCAGCTTACGTAATAGGGCCTCTGGGGCCAACGTCCTGACTTTC

D: .
size: .
V: TRBV29-1
length: 13
J: TRBJ2-2
CDR3: CSVARGLTGELFF
DNA: TGCAGCGTTGCCAGGGGTCTGACCGGGGAGCTGTTTTTT

D: TRBD1
size: .
V: TRBV7-3
length: 15
J: TRBJ2-3
CDR3: CASSPQGQGTDTQYF
DNA: TGTGCCAGCAGCCCCCAGGGACAGGGAACAGATACGCAGTATTTT

D: .
size: .
V: TRBV28
length: 14
J: TRBJ2-1
CDR3: CASSLPGPYNEQFF
DNA: TGTGCCAGCAGTTTACCGGGGCCCTACAATGAGCAGTTCTTC

D: TRBD1
size: .
V: TRBV5-5
length: 17
J: TRBJ2-3
CDR3: CASSWGHPDREADTQYF
DNA: TGTGCCAGCAGCTGGGGCCACCCGGACAGGGAGGCAGATACGCAGTATTTT

D: TRBD1
size: once
V: TRBV6-5
length: 15
J: TRBJ1-1
CDR3: CASCYTRGMNTEAFF
DNA: TGTGCCAGCTGCTACACCAGGGGGATGAACACTGAAGCTTTCTTT

D: .
size: .
V: TRBV6-6
length: 14
J: TRBJ1-5
CDR3: CASGYSLSNQPQHF
DNA: TGTGCCAGCGGCTACAGCCTTAGCAATCAGCCCCAGCATTTT

D: .
size: .
V: TRBV18
length: 12
J: TRBJ2-1
CDR3: CASSPSGDEQFF
DNA: TGTGCCAGCTCACCATCCGGCGATGAGCAGTTCTTC

D: .
size: .
V: TRBV29-1
length: 13
J: TRBJ1-1
CDR3: CSVAGLMNTEAFF
DNA: TGCAGCGTTGCGGGACTAATGAACACTGAAGCTTTCTTT

D: .
size: .
V: TRBV30
length: 15
J: TRBJ1-1
CDR3: CAWRRPGTRNTEAFF
DNA: TGTGCCTGGAGGCGACCCGGGACTAGGAACACTGAAGCTTTCTTT

D: .
size: .
V: TRBV6-5
length: 13
J: TRBJ1-2
CDR3: CASSSKTSYGYTF
DNA: TGTGCCAGCAGCTCCAAGACATCGTATGGCTACACCTTC

D: .
size: .
V: TRBV2
length: 16
J: TRBJ2-2
CDR3: CATAVERKRGTGELFF
DNA: TGTGCCACCGCCGTAGAGAGGAAACGGGGCACCGGGGAGCTGTTTTTT

D: .
size: .
V: TRBV28
length: 15
J: TRBJ1-6
CDR3: CASSLWQASSSPLHF
DNA: TGTGCCAGCAGTTTATGGCAGGCTAGCTCTTCACCCCTCCACTTT

D: .
size: once
V: TRBV5-1
length: 13
J: TRBJ2-7
CDR3: CASSLRSGYEQYF
DNA: TGCGCCAGCAGCTTGCGGTCCGGGTACGAGCAGTACTTC

D: TRBD1
size: .
V: TRBV20-1
length: 11
J: TRBJ1-1
CDR3: CSAPDRAEAFF
DNA: TGCAGTGCACCGGACAGGGCTGAAGCTTTCTTT

D: .
size: .
V: TRBV6-5
length: 12
J: TRBJ2-7
CDR3: CASSSGSYEQYF
DNA: TGTGCCAGCAGTAGTGGGTCCTACGAGCAGTACTTC

D: .
size: .
V: TRBV11-2
length: 13
J: TRBJ2-7
CDR3: CASSFRDIYEQYF
DNA: TGTGCCAGCAGCTTCCGGGACATCTACGAGCAGTACTTC

D: .
size: .
V: TRBV28
length: 14
J: TRBJ1-2
CDR3: CASSLKGGDYGYTF
DNA: TGTGCCAGCAGTTTGAAGGGAGGTGACTATGGCTACACCTTC

D: TRBD2
size: .
V: TRBV25-1
length: 16
J: TRBJ2-5
CDR3: CASSAGSGRAEETQYF
DNA: TGTGCCAGCAGTGCGGGTAGCGGGAGGGCCGAGGAGACCCAGTACTTC

D: .
size: .
V: TRBV11-1
length: 16
J: TRBJ2-1
CDR3: CASSPKWMLSYNEQFF
DNA: TGTGCCAGCAGCCCTAAATGGATGCTCTCCTACAATGAGCAGTTCTTC

D: TRBD2
size: .
V: TRBV7-9
length: 14
J: TRBJ2-7
CDR3: CASSLLGGYYEQYF
DNA: TGTGCCAGCAGCTTGCTGGGGGGGTACTACGAGCAGTACTTC

D: .
size: .
V: TRBV7-8
length: 14
J: TRBJ2-5
CDR3: CASSLGIGEETQYF
DNA: TGTGCCAGCAGCTTAGGAATCGGGGAAGAGACCCAGTACTTC